The sequence of this T cell receptor beta chain was determined in a study of blood T cell repertoires in COVID-19. Study information: COVID-19 samples, acute and convalescent, were from the United States, Italy and Spain. T cells, B-cell-depleted T cells, or PBMCs supplied cDNA or gDNA.

The germline gives CDR1 KGHSH, CDR2 LQKENI. Trimming cost V 6 bases and J 1 base; bases outside gene matches: 10. The CDR3 is 16 residues long. Per the study methods: Scientists estimated how many nucleated cells there were by amplifying reference gene primers. The protocol was immunoSEQ multiplex PCR, while the TCRdb copy is restricted to in-frame clones and leaves out a portion. Clone size and V and J calls were adopted from that table, with D and trimming inferred from the DNA. The sample holds just under 350,000 clones, around 80% seen once. The chain employs TRBV18 and TRBJ2-5, with 8 nucleotides matching TRBD1. This clonotype originated in a man aged 25 to 40 with active or convalescent COVID-19. Sequencing was done on a sample of peripheral blood. The DNA for the CDR3 is TGTGCCAGCTCCGGAGGACAGGGATATCGCCAAGAGACCCAGTACTTC. It specifies CASSGGQGYRQETQYF.